The rows below give T cell receptor beta chains drawn from one sample of a study of T cell responses to AZD1222 COVID-19 vaccine. This table comes from immunoSEQ multiplex PCR, and its TCRdb copy is limited to in-frame clones, with some not included. The sample has about 110,000 clones, approximately 83% seen once. Sequencing used peripheral blood, obtained on day 0 of AZD1222 vaccination. Receptors were obtained from an adult in good health. CDR3s include the opening cysteine and the closing phenylalanine or tryptophan. A D gene is named only where the DNA matches it firmly. Size is stated for part of the rows, as once, few or many counts, or as a class when the clone is expanded.

CDR3 DNA,CDR3 protein,V gene,J gene,D gene,clone size
TGTGCCAGCAGTTACTCCGGGTCCGCCCCCTCCTACGAGCAGTACTTC,CASSYSGSAPSYEQYF,TRBV6-5,TRBJ2-7,-,-
TGTGCCAGCAGTTACTCCGGACAGGGAGGCTACACCTTC,CASSYSGQGGYTF,TRBV6-2/TRBV6-3,TRBJ1-2,TRBD1,-
TGTGCCATCCGGGACAGGGAGACTGATTCACCCCTCCACTTT,CAIRDRETDSPLHF,TRBV10-3,TRBJ1-6,TRBD1,-
TGTGCCAGCAGCCGGTCCAACAGGGGGGATGGCTACACCTTC,CASSRSNRGDGYTF,TRBV11-1,TRBJ1-2,TRBD1,-
TGTGCCAGCAGCGTCACACGGAACACTGAAGCTTTCTTT,CASSVTRNTEAFF,TRBV9,TRBJ1-1,-,-
TGTGCCAGCAGTGAAGCCCTCAAGTCGCACTCTGGAAACACCATATATTTT,CASSEALKSHSGNTIYF,TRBV6-1,TRBJ1-3,-,-
TGTGCCAGCAGGGCTCAGGGAGTTGGTTCCGGGGAGCTGTTTTTT,CASRAQGVGSGELFF,TRBV28,TRBJ2-2,-,few
TGTGCCAGCAGTGACGGTGGTCAGCCCCAGCATTTT,CASSDGGQPQHF,TRBV6-1,TRBJ1-5,-,-
TGTGCCAGCAGCTCCTTAGCGGGGGGCACAGATACGCAGTATTTT,CASSSLAGGTDTQYF,TRBV7-2,TRBJ2-3,TRBD2,-
TGTGCCAGCTCACTAGTGAACACTGAAGCTTTCTTT,CASSLVNTEAFF,TRBV18,TRBJ1-1,-,-
TGTGCCAGCTCACCCGGACAGGCCTCTGGAAACACCATATATTTT,CASSPGQASGNTIYF,TRBV18,TRBJ1-3,TRBD1,-
TGTGCCAGCAGGGGAGGGGGCCCGAATGAAAAACTGTTTTTT,CASRGGGPNEKLFF,TRBV7-9,TRBJ1-4,TRBD1,-
TGTGCCAGCAGCCAAGGGGGAGCTAATGAAAAACTGTTTTTT,CASSQGGANEKLFF,TRBV28,TRBJ1-4,-,-
TGTGCCAGCAGTTACTCGAGTGTTGGGGTTGGAGAAAAACTGTTTTTT,CASSYSSVGVGEKLFF,TRBV6-5,TRBJ1-4,-,-
TGTGCCAGCAGTTTCGCAGGGGACCAGCCCCAGCATTTT,CASSFAGDQPQHF,TRBV7-2,TRBJ1-5,-,-
TGCAGCGTTGTTCGGGGAGAAGGTCAGCCCCAGCATTTT,CSVVRGEGQPQHF,TRBV29-1,TRBJ1-5,-,-
TGTGCCAGCAGCTTGGCCAGCGGGGGGGCGGGAGAGCAGTACTTC,CASSLASGGAGEQYF,TRBV5-4,TRBJ2-7,TRBD2,once
TGTGCCAGCAGCACAGTAGCCCACGAGCAGTACTTC,CASSTVAHEQYF,TRBV12-3/TRBV12-4,TRBJ2-7,-,once
TGCGCCAGCAGCCCAGGACAGTTTAGCTCCTACGAGCAGTACTTC,CASSPGQFSSYEQYF,TRBV5-1,TRBJ2-7,-,-
TGTGCCAGCATTTTAGCAGGGGCAGATACGCAGTATTTT,CASILAGADTQYF,TRBV5-6,TRBJ2-3,-,-
TGTGCCAGCAGCTTAGATACAGAGTTCTATGGCTACACCTTC,CASSLDTEFYGYTF,TRBV7-9,TRBJ1-2,-,-
TGTGCCACCCTTAGGACAGGCACAACTAATGAAAAACTGTTTTTT,CATLRTGTTNEKLFF,TRBV19,TRBJ1-4,TRBD1,-
TGTGCCAGCTCACCACAAGATGGATTGAATTCACCCCTCCACTTT,CASSPQDGLNSPLHF,TRBV18,TRBJ1-6,-,-
TGTGCCAGCAGCCAGGGGAACACCATATATTTT,CASSQGNTIYF,TRBV7-9,TRBJ1-3,-,-
TGTGCCAGCAGACCCCTCGGGGGTGGGAGCTACACCTTC,CASRPLGGGSYTF,TRBV6-4,TRBJ1-2,-,few
TGTGCCAGCCGCTACCGGGACAGCTCCTACGAGCAGTACTTC,CASRYRDSSYEQYF,TRBV2,TRBJ2-7,TRBD1,few
TGTGCCAGCAGGAGGGACAGGGACATTAACTATGGCTACACCTTC,CASRRDRDINYGYTF,TRBV6-5,TRBJ1-2,TRBD1,-
TGTGCCAGTAGTATCGGGGGTCAGCCCCAGCATTTT,CASSIGGQPQHF,TRBV19,TRBJ1-5,-,-
TGTGCCAGCAGCGTATATGGGGGCGAAAATGAGCAGTTCTTC,CASSVYGGENEQFF,TRBV9,TRBJ2-1,-,-
TGCGCCAGCAGCACCGGGACAGGGGGCGCTTTCAATGAGCAGTTCTTC,CASSTGTGGAFNEQFF,TRBV5-1,TRBJ2-1,TRBD1,-
TGCAGCGTACAGGTGGGCAATCAGCCCCAGCATTTT,CSVQVGNQPQHF,TRBV29-1,TRBJ1-5,-,-
TGTGCCAGCAGCCAAGTAGCGGGAGACACCTACGAGCAGTACTTC,CASSQVAGDTYEQYF,TRBV3-1/TRBV3-2,TRBJ2-7,TRBD2,-
TGCGCCAGCAGTCAATCTGGGGCTAGCGGGAGTTTTTCCTACGAGCAGTACTTC,CASSQSGASGSFSYEQYF,TRBV23-1,TRBJ2-7,TRBD2,-
TGCGCCAGCAGCTCACTAGCGGGGACCGGGAATGAGCAGTTCTTC,CASSSLAGTGNEQFF,TRBV5-1,TRBJ2-1,TRBD2,-
TGTGCCAGCAGCTTCACAGGGGGCGCGGATGGCTACACCTTC,CASSFTGGADGYTF,TRBV5-6,TRBJ1-2,TRBD1,-
TGTGCCAGCAGTCGAGGAGTGGGGACAGGGGTTTCACCCCTCCACTTT,CASSRGVGTGVSPLHF,TRBV28,TRBJ1-6,TRBD1,-
TGTGCCAGTAGTATAGGCTCAGGGGTCCCTAGTAGTCAGCCCCAGCATTTT,CASSIGSGVPSSQPQHF,TRBV19,TRBJ1-5,-,-
TGTGCCAGTACCCAATATATCAACTATGGCTACACCTTC,CASTQYINYGYTF,TRBV7-9,TRBJ1-2,-,-
TGTGCCAGCAGTTCGGGCGGGGCTCATAGCAATCAGCCCCAGCATTTT,CASSSGGAHSNQPQHF,TRBV13,TRBJ1-5,-,-
TGTGCCAGCAGCTTAGTCCCGCTTTCGGGCACCGGGGAGCTGTTTTTT,CASSLVPLSGTGELFF,TRBV7-9,TRBJ2-2,-,few
TGTGCCATCAGTGCAGGCTATGGCTACACCTTC,CAISAGYGYTF,TRBV10-3,TRBJ1-2,-,-
TGTGCCAGCAGAGGGACCTTTTACTACGAGCAGTACTTC,CASRGTFYYEQYF,TRBV2,TRBJ2-7,-,few
TGTGCCAGCAGTTACGGACCGAACCAGGGAGAGACCCAGTACTTC,CASSYGPNQGETQYF,TRBV6-5,TRBJ2-5,-,few
TGTGCCAGCAGCCCGCTCCGAAGTAGCAATCAGCCCCAGCATTTT,CASSPLRSSNQPQHF,TRBV5-8,TRBJ1-5,-,-
TGTGCCAGCAGTTTGACGGCAGGGAGTCTCCACGAGCAGTACTTC,CASSLTAGSLHEQYF,TRBV28,TRBJ2-7,-,once
TGCGCCACCCGGACGGGGTATCCGAACACCGGGGAGCTGTTTTTT,CATRTGYPNTGELFF,TRBV5-1,TRBJ2-2,-,-